This T cell receptor beta chain stems from a study of cytomegalovirus exposure and HLA in healthy donors. Trimming took 1 base from V and 7 from J, leaving 13 bases between them. The CDR3 has 14 residues. Germline V gene sequence: CDR1 KGHSH, CDR2 LQKENI. The primer mix had 60 Vbeta and 13 Jbeta primers. Clones were sequenced by immunoSEQ multiplex PCR, and TCRdb holds only the in-frame ones, with some missing. Of about 190,000 clones in the sample, about four fifths were seen once. The sequence was collected from a man aged 18 to 30 in good health and CMV-seronegative. The sample comprised PBMCs. This rearrangement joins TRBV18 to TRBJ1-1, with a weak D call TRBD1 (5 bases). The CDR3 region is CASSPRTGDGEAFF. The CDR3 coding sequence is TGTGCCAGCTCACCACGAACGGGGGATGGTGAAGCTTTCTTT.